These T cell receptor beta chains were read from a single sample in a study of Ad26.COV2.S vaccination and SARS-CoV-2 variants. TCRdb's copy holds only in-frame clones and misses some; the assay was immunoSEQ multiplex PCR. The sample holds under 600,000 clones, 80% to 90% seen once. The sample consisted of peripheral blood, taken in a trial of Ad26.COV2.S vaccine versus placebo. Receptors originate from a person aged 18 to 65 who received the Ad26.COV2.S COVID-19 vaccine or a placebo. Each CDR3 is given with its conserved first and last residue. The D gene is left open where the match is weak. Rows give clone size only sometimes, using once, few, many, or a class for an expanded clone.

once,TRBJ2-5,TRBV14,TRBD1,CASSQLDRVQETQYF,TGTGCCAGCAGCCAACTCGACAGGGTCCAAGAGACCCAGTACTTC
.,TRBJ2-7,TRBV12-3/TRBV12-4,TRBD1,CASRRTGDDEQYF,TGTGCCAGCAGACGGACAGGGGACGACGAGCAGTACTTC
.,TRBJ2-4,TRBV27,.,CASSLLTEYTKNIQYF,TGTGCCAGCAGTTTATTGACAGAGTACACCAAAAACATTCAGTACTTC
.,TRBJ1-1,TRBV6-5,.,CASSYFMNTEAFF,TGTGCCAGCAGTTACTTCATGAACACTGAAGCTTTCTTT
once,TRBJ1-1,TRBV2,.,CASSPGRGNTEAFF,TGTGCCAGCAGTCCGGGACGGGGGAACACTGAAGCTTTCTTT
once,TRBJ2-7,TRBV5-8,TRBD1,CASSFLQGATYEQYF,TGTGCCAGCAGCTTTTTACAGGGGGCCACCTACGAGCAGTACTTC
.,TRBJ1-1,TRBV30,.,CAWSPHPDTEAFF,TGTGCCTGGAGTCCTCACCCGGACACTGAAGCTTTCTTT
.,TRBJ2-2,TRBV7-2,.,CASSLVVGHGELFF,TGTGCCAGCAGCTTAGTTGTGGGACACGGGGAGCTGTTTTTT
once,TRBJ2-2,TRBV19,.,CASSIESGVSNTGELFF,TGTGCCAGTAGTATAGAGTCGGGGGTATCGAACACCGGGGAGCTGTTTTTT
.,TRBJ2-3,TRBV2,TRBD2,CASSEGLADTDTQYF,TGTGCCAGCAGTGAGGGACTAGCGGACACAGATACGCAGTATTTT
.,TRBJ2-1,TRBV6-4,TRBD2,CASSAEGGIFNEQFF,TGTGCCAGCAGTGCCGAGGGAGGGATTTTCAATGAGCAGTTCTTC
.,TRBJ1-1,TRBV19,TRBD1,CASSQQGDTEAFF,TGTGCCAGTAGCCAGCAGGGGGACACTGAAGCTTTCTTT
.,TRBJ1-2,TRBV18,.,CASSPGDTYYGYTF,TGTGCCAGCTCACCGGGGGACACATACTATGGCTACACCTTC
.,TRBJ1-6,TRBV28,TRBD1,CASGTATNSPLHF,TGTGCCAGCGGGACAGCGACCAATTCACCCCTCCACTTT
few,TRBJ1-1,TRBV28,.,CASSNPMKNTEAFF,TGTGCCAGCAGTAACCCCATGAAGAACACTGAAGCTTTCTTT
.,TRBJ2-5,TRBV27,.,CASKSFQETQYF,TGTGCCAGCAAGTCGTTCCAAGAGACCCAGTACTTC
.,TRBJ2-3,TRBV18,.,CASSPPLRTDTQYF,TGTGCCAGCTCACCACCGCTCCGCACAGATACGCAGTATTTT
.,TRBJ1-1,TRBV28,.,CASSRGLQTEAFF,TGTGCCAGCAGTCGGGGGTTGCAGACTGAAGCTTTCTTT
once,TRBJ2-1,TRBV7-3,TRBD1,CASSLGQGPYNEQFF,TGTGCCAGCAGCCTTGGACAGGGCCCCTACAATGAGCAGTTCTTC
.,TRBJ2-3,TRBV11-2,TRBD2,CASSTPGLAGDTQYF,TGTGCCAGCAGCACCCCCGGACTAGCGGGGGATACGCAGTATTTT
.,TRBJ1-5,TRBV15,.,CATSDNSHNQPQHF,TGTGCCACCAGCGACAACAGCCATAATCAGCCCCAGCATTTT
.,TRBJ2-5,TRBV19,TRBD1,CASSGAGTGEETQYF,TGTGCCAGTAGTGGTGCCGGGACAGGGGAAGAGACCCAGTACTTC
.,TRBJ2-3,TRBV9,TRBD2,CASSVWVAGDTDTQYF,TGTGCCAGCAGCGTTTGGGTAGCGGGGGACACAGATACGCAGTATTTT